The 22 T cell receptor beta chains below come from one sample, sequenced in a study of shared clonotypes between healthy human individuals. Terminally differentiated effector memory CD45RA+ cells were excluded from the naive CD8 cells, which were CD45RO-negative and positively selected for CCR7. The protocol was immunoSEQ multiplex PCR, while the TCRdb copy is restricted to in-frame clones and leaves out a portion. Altogether approximately 2,000,000 clones are present, about 94% being singletons, with the ten largest covering 1.5% to 2%. The sample comprised naive CD8+ T cells from PBMCs. The receptors here all came from a man between 18 and 35 years old in good health. Some clones in this sample may be carry-over from other donors' samples.

This chain links TRBV25-1 with TRBJ2-7; 7 bases are a match to TRBD1. J lost 4 bases, V lost 6 bases, and 9 bases had no gene match. Germline CDR1 reads MGHDK; CDR2 reads SYGVNS. This CDR3 has 14 amino acids. The CDR3 spells CASSLRGSGYEQYF. The CDR3 DNA reads as TGTGCCAGCAGCCTCAGGGGGTCGGGGTACGAGCAGTACTTC.

The rearrangement uses TRBV19 and TRBJ1-5; D might be TRBD1 (6 bases). Trimming removed 1 base at V and 3 bases at J, with 7 bases between. Per the germline V gene, CDR1 is LNHDA and CDR2 is SQIVND (reference sequence). This CDR3 has 14 amino acids. This CDR3 reads CASSIAGVNQPQHF. The CDR3 nucleotides read TGTGCCAGTAGTATAGCAGGGGTCAATCAGCCCCAGCATTTT.

The chain is built from TRBV29-1 and TRBJ1-1; D ambiguous. This CDR3 is 14 amino acids long. Trimming pared 1 base from V and 5 bases from J, leaving 14 bases between. Germline CDR1 and CDR2: SQVTM and ANQGSEA. The CDR3 loop reads CSVEGQMGETEAFF. The CDR3 nucleotides are TGCAGCGTTGAAGGCCAGATGGGAGAAACTGAAGCTTTCTTT.

The CDR3: CASSERAGESEQYF. In DNA, the CDR3 is TGTGCCAGCAGTGAAAGGGCGGGAGAGTCCGAGCAGTACTTC. The J gene is TRBJ2-7, the V gene TRBV2; the match to TRBD2 covers 7 bases. Germline values: CDR1 SNHLY, CDR2 FYNNEI. The CDR3 runs 14 residues. V trimming: 2 bases; J trimming: 6 bases; junction bases outside the gene matches: 7.

This rearrangement joins TRBV6-5 to TRBJ1-4; no definite D call. The germline V gene has CDR1 MNHEY and CDR2 SVGAGI. Trimming shortened V by 3 bases and J by 6 bases, and 11 bases separated the two germline ends. The CDR3 totals 14 residues. The CDR3 loop reads CASSYFGGDEKLFF. CDR3 sequence (DNA): TGTGCCAGCAGTTATTTCGGCGGGGATGAAAAACTGTTTTTT.

The chain carries TRBV4-1 and TRBJ2-1; D remains unclear. V was clipped by 4 bases and J by 7 bases, with 5 bases between them. Germline V gene lookup returns CDR1 MGHRA and CDR2 YSYEKL. This CDR3 is 11 amino acids long. The CDR3 loop reads CASSLGNEQFF. CDR3 DNA sequence: TGCGCCAGCAGCCTGGGAAATGAGCAGTTCTTC.

Points on this clone: This sample includes further DNA sequences coding for the same CDR3. The V and J genes are TRBV27 and TRBJ1-1, with 11 nucleotides matching TRBD1. CDR3 length equals 15 residues. V lost 3 bases and J lost 1; bases outside the gene matches: 1. CDR1 and CDR2 from the germline V gene are MNHEY and SMNVEV (reference sequence). CDR3 in amino acids: CASSLGTGGNTEAFF. In DNA, the CDR3 is TGTGCCAGCAGTTTGGGGACAGGGGGGAACACTGAAGCTTTCTTT.

This clone turned up a few times. The rearrangement joins TRBV11-2 to TRBJ2-2, with D perhaps matching TRBD2 (5 bases). The CDR3 loop spans 15 amino acids. With 6 bases removed from V and 7 bases from J, the gap between germline ends came to 18 bases. Germline V gene sequence: CDR1 SGHAT, CDR2 FQNNGV. As DNA, the CDR3 is TGTGCCAGCAGGGTGCCGGGAACCCTTTTCGGGGAGCTGTTTTTT. It translates to CASRVPGTLFGELFF.

This chain links TRBV7-2 with TRBJ1-1; D not certain. Germline CDR1 and CDR2: SGHTA and FQGNSA. CDR3 length: 16 amino acids. The germline V and J ends were trimmed by 2 bases and 7 bases, with 20 bases remaining between them. CDR3 region: CASSLKGKGWLGEAFF. CDR3 bases: TGTGCCAGCAGCTTAAAAGGGAAGGGTTGGTTGGGTGAAGCTTTCTTT.

The genes are TRBV4-2 and TRBJ2-1; D is tentatively TRBD1 or TRBD2 (5 bases each). The CDR3 length is 19 residues. V was shortened by 1 base and J by 4 bases, with 23 bases between the two germline ends. CDR1 and CDR2 (germline): LGHNA, YNFKEQ. This CDR3 is CASSQVMGLAEGQYNEQFF. DNA of the CDR3: TGTGCCAGCAGCCAAGTTATGGGGCTAGCCGAAGGCCAATACAATGAGCAGTTCTTC.

The J gene is TRBJ1-6, the V gene TRBV5-6, with TRBD1 identical over 9 bases. V shed 6 bases and J 7 bases; nucleotides not matched to a gene: 5. Germline CDR1 SGHDT, CDR2 YYEEEE. The CDR3 loop spans 14 amino acids. The CDR3: CASNIGQGNSPLHF. The CDR3, as DNA: TGTGCCAGCAACATCGGACAGGGGAATTCACCCCTCCACTTT.

CDR3 sequence reads: CASSYSLGEFLGEQFF. CDR3 nucleotides: TGTGCCAGCAGTTACTCGTTGGGGGAGTTTCTTGGTGAGCAGTTCTTC. The chain links TRBV6-5 to TRBJ2-1, with D perhaps assigned TRBD1 or TRBD2 (5 bases each). Trimming stripped 0 bases from V and 9 bases from J, with 18 bases between. From germline, CDR1 is MNHEY and CDR2 SVGAGI. The CDR3 is 16 amino acids.

The V and J genes are TRBV27 and TRBJ1-1; TRBD1 might be the D (6 bases). CDR1 and CDR2 (germline): MNHEY, SMNVEV (reference sequence). CDR3 size: 14 residues. Trimming cost V 4 bases and J 3 bases, with 12 bases left between them. The CDR3 DNA reads TGTGCCAGCAGTTCCGCCGGGACACACACTGAAGCTTTCTTT. It yields the protein CASSSAGTHTEAFF.

This clone was counted once. This sequence joins TRBV27 and TRBJ1-5; no clear D gene. Germline V gives CDR1 MNHEY, CDR2 SMNVEV (reference sequence). The CDR3 loop spans 14 amino acids. Trimming left V 3 bases short and J 3 bases short, with 9 bases between. The CDR3 bases are TGTGCCAGCAGTTTCGGGCACTCCAATCAGCCCCAGCATTTT. It is translated as CASSFGHSNQPQHF.

CDR3 DNA: TGCGCCAGCAGCCAAGAGATGGGGAGCGGGAGGTTGTACGAGCAGTACTTC. It specifies CASSQEMGSGRLYEQYF. The gene calls are TRBV4-1 and TRBJ2-7; 9 nucleotides match TRBD2. The CDR3 extends over 17 amino acids. CDR1 is MGHRA and CDR2 is YSYEKL in the germline V gene. With V trimmed by 0 bases and J by 4 bases, 10 bases remained unmatched.

The V call is TRBV28, the J call TRBJ2-3; the D gene is possibly TRBD2 (5 bases). V was trimmed by 5 bases and J by 6 bases, leaving 12 bases between them. The CDR3 has 13 amino acids. Germline V gene data show CDR1 as MDHEN and CDR2 as SYDVKM. CDR3: CASSPGLADTQYF. In nucleotides, the CDR3 is TGTGCCAGCAGTCCCGGCCTAGCTGATACGCAGTATTTT.

This rearrangement joins TRBV9 to TRBJ2-7, with D possibly TRBD2 on 6 matching bases. The CDR3 is made up of 14 amino acids. Trimming left V 2 bases short and J 6 bases short, with 15 bases between. Looked up from germline, CDR1 is SGDLS and CDR2 is YYNGEE. CDR3 sequence (DNA): TGTGCCAGCAGCGTGGGAGGTGGCTGGCTCGAGCAGTACTTC. This gives the protein CASSVGGGWLEQYF.

CDR3 in amino acids: CARDNEQFF. CDR3 in DNA: TGTGCCAGAGACAATGAGCAGTTCTTC. The rearrangement joins TRBV25-1 to TRBJ2-1; D call uncertain. V shed 9 bases and J shed 5 bases, with 2 bases lying between them. Per the germline V gene, CDR1 is MGHDK and CDR2 is SYGVNS. The CDR3 spans 9 residues.

The V gene is TRBV6-4, the J gene TRBJ1-2; D is uncertain. There are 13 residues in the CDR3. Germline V lookup: CDR1 MRHNA, CDR2 SNTAGT. Deletions cut 0 bases from V and 8 bases from J, with 10 bases between. In DNA, the CDR3 is TGTGCCAGCAGTGACTCGAATGGGTTGGGCTACACCTTC. This codes for CASSDSNGLGYTF.

The chain is built from TRBV7-8 and TRBJ2-5, with unresolved D. From germline, CDR1 is SGHVS and CDR2 FQNEAQ. Between the trimmed V and J ends, which lost 5 bases and 2 bases, there was a span of 15 bases. The length of the CDR3 is 15 residues. The CDR3 sequence is CASSIRAKSQETQYF. As DNA, the CDR3 is TGTGCCAGCAGCATCCGGGCCAAAAGTCAAGAGACCCAGTACTTC.

The V call is TRBV5-6, the J call TRBJ1-2, with 12 bases matching TRBD1. This CDR3 contains 16 residues. J lost 2 bases, V lost 1 base, and 3 bases had no gene match. CDR1 SGHDT and CDR2 YYEEEE come from the germline V gene. CDR3 residues: CASSLMGQGANYGYTF. CDR3 sequence (DNA): TGTGCCAGCAGCTTGATGGGACAGGGGGCAAACTATGGCTACACCTTC.

This sequence joins TRBV7-3 and TRBJ2-3; no clear D gene. CDR1 and CDR2 from the germline V gene are SGHTA and FQGTGA. This CDR3 has 14 amino acids. V shed 2 bases and J shed 4 bases, with 10 bases lying between them. Here the CDR3 reads CASSLLGSADTQYF. The CDR3 DNA follows: TGTGCCAGCAGCTTATTGGGTTCGGCAGATACGCAGTATTTT.